This entry lists 4 T cell receptor beta chains sequenced from one sample in a study of T cells in Graves' hyperthyroidism and ophthalmopathy (dated by TCRdb to the late 2010s). The library relied on multiplex PCR. The data were produced on an Illumina HiSeq 2000. The TCR beta CDR3 regions were amplified from the RNA transcripts. A first-round RT-PCR of the TCR CDR3 used the HTBI primer set with the Qiagen OneStep RT-PCR kit. TCRdb passed the public sequencing reads through fastp at Q25 and MiXCR, retaining productive beta sequences. Rows with one shared CDR3 protein collapse into an entry with the most common genes and DNA. For this sample the table gives about 640,000 distinct CDR3 sequences, of which less than 25% were detected only once. Of the sample, under 35% is held by the ten largest clones. The material sequenced was blood. Source of these receptors: a man between 25 and 39 years old with Graves' ophthalmopathy.

Remarks on this clonotype: This sequence may be a read error, since a much larger clone differs from it by one base. The chain combines TRBV7-6 with TRBJ1-2; no reliable D call. V lost 7 bases, J lost 6 bases, and 18 bases lay in between. CDR1 and CDR2 from the germline V gene are SGHVS and FNYEAQ. This CDR3 comprises 14 residues. CDR3 coding DNA: TGTGCCAGCACCCCTTACTTGGGAGAAGATGGCTACACCTTC. This translates into CASTPYLGEDGYTF.

In its sample, this clonotype was seen many times. This chain uses TRBV2 with TRBJ2-1, with no clear D. This CDR3 has 14 residues. Germline loops: CDR1 SNHLY, CDR2 FYNNEI. Trimming stripped 4 bases from V and 0 bases from J, with 7 bases between. CDR3 in DNA: TGTGCCAGCAGTGCGCTGAGCTCCTACAATGAGCAGTTCTTC. As protein: CASSALSSYNEQFF.

This clonotype was detected once. The genes are TRBV7-3 and TRBJ2-1, with D hard to call. The CDR3 totals 14 residues. V lost 2 bases, J lost 6 bases, and 11 bases lay in between. CDR1 SGHTA and CDR2 FQGTGA come from the germline V gene. The CDR3 coding sequence is TGTGCCAGCAGCTTATCTAGGGAACCCAATGAGCAGTTCTTC. Protein: CASSLSREPNEQFF.

The chain carries TRBV7-2 and TRBJ1-4; D gene unclear. The V end lost 2 bases, the J end lost 8 bases, and 21 bases lay between the germline ends. The CDR3 runs to 17 residues. Germline CDR1 SGHTA, CDR2 FQGNSA. CDR3 nucleotides: TGTGCCAGCAGCTTAATGAGCCCAATTATGGTGAAAGAAAAACTGTTTTTT. The encoded protein is CASSLMSPIMVKEKLFF.